The rows below give T cell receptor beta chains drawn from one sample of a study of blood T cell repertoires in COVID-19. The protocol was immunoSEQ multiplex PCR, while the TCRdb copy is restricted to in-frame clones and leaves out a portion. The data contain some 130,000 clones, 65% to 80% of them singletons. Sequencing used peripheral blood. The receptors stem from a man at least 80 years old with acute or convalescent COVID-19. Each CDR3 is given with its conserved first and last residue. D genes are given only for firm matches. Some rows have no size entry. The others give once, few or many, or a class for an expanded clone.

j_gene,d_gene,abundance,v_gene,CDR3nt,CDR3aa
TRBJ1-1,-,many,TRBV5-4,TGTGCCAGCAGCCGTGGGGCTCAGAACACTGAAGCTTTCTTT,CASSRGAQNTEAFF
TRBJ2-5,TRBD1,once,TRBV5-4,TGTGCCAGCAGCGACCGGGACAGGTTACAAGAGACCCAGTACTTC,CASSDRDRLQETQYF
TRBJ2-3,-,-,TRBV7-9,TGTGCCAGCAGCCGGCCCCCCGGGGAAGATACGCAGTATTTT,CASSRPPGEDTQYF
TRBJ2-5,-,-,TRBV6-5,TGTGCCAGCAGTAAGAATGGACTGATTCAAGAGACCCAGTACTTC,CASSKNGLIQETQYF
TRBJ2-5,-,-,TRBV7-9,TGTGCCAGCAGCTTATCCGGGGTCCGCTTCCAAGAGACCCAGTACTTC,CASSLSGVRFQETQYF
TRBJ2-4,-,-,TRBV28,TGTGCCAGCGTTTCCGACAGAATAGCCAAAAACATTCAGTACTTC,CASVSDRIAKNIQYF
TRBJ1-2,TRBD1,few,TRBV4-1,TGCGCCAGCAGGCAATCAACCGTGACAGGGAACTATGGCTACACCTTC,CASRQSTVTGNYGYTF
TRBJ2-1,-,few,TRBV20-1,TGCAGTGCCCCCTACAGGAATGAGCAGTTCTTC,CSAPYRNEQFF
TRBJ1-1,-,-,TRBV24-1,TGTGCCACCAGTCAGGGACAGAACACTGAAGCTTTCTTT,CATSQGQNTEAFF
TRBJ1-3,-,-,TRBV9,TGTGCCAGCAGCGTCTCGGGTACTGGAAACACCATATATTTT,CASSVSGTGNTIYF
TRBJ1-5,TRBD1,-,TRBV6-6,TGTGCCAGCAGTTACACAGGGGGCAATCAGCCCCAGCATTTT,CASSYTGGNQPQHF
TRBJ2-5,-,-,TRBV6-5,TGTGCCAGCAGTCCGGAAGGGGCGGAGACCCAGTACTTC,CASSPEGAETQYF